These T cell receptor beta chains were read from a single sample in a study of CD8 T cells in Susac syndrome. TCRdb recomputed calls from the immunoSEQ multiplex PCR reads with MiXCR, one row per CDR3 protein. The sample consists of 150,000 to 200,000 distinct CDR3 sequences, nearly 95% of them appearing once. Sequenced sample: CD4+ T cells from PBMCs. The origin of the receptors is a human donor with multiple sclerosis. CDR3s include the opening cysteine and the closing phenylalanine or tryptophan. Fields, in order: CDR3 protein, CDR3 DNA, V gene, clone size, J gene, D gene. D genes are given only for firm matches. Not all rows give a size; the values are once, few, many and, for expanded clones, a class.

CDR3: CASSPPVSEKLFF; DNA: TGTGCCAGCAGCCCTCCGGTTAGTGAAAAACTGTTTTTT; V: TRBV5-6; size: -; J: TRBJ1-4; D: -
CDR3: CASSWEGAGTDTQYF; DNA: TGTGCCAGCAGCTGGGAGGGGGCAGGCACAGATACGCAGTATTTT; V: TRBV5-4; size: -; J: TRBJ2-3; D: -
CDR3: CASSPTLGTQYF; DNA: TGCGCCAGCAGCCCGACCTTGGGTACGCAGTATTTT; V: TRBV4-1; size: -; J: TRBJ2-3; D: -
CDR3: CASSLGTGGYGYTF; DNA: TGTGCCAGCAGTTTAGGGACAGGGGGCTATGGCTACACCTTC; V: TRBV12-3/TRBV12-4; size: -; J: TRBJ1-2; D: TRBD1
CDR3: CAITPGLAGYEQYF; DNA: TGTGCCATCACCCCGGGACTAGCGGGCTACGAGCAGTACTTC; V: TRBV10-3; size: -; J: TRBJ2-7; D: TRBD2
CDR3: CASSPTVGSTDTQYF; DNA: TGCGCCAGCAGCCCCACAGTGGGAAGCACAGATACGCAGTATTTT; V: TRBV5-1; size: -; J: TRBJ2-3; D: -
CDR3: CASSLYGAGNTEAFF; DNA: TGTGCCAGCAGTTTATACGGTGCGGGGAACACTGAAGCTTTCTTT; V: TRBV27; size: -; J: TRBJ1-1; D: -
CDR3: CSVETSGGRRLGTQYF; DNA: TGCAGCGTTGAGACTAGCGGGGGCAGACGTTTGGGTACGCAGTATTTT; V: TRBV29-1; size: -; J: TRBJ2-3; D: TRBD2
CDR3: CASRPTGTEAFF; DNA: TGCGCCAGCAGACCCACAGGGACTGAAGCTTTCTTT; V: TRBV23-1; size: -; J: TRBJ1-1; D: -
CDR3: CAWGQGAPDTQYF; DNA: TGTGCCTGGGGACAGGGGGCCCCAGATACGCAGTATTTT; V: TRBV30; size: -; J: TRBJ2-3; D: TRBD1
CDR3: CASSEPRTGNEKLFF; DNA: TGTGCCAGCAGTGAACCCAGGACAGGGAATGAAAAACTGTTTTTT; V: TRBV25-1; size: -; J: TRBJ1-4; D: TRBD1
CDR3: CSAVRDQAKNIQYF; DNA: TGCAGTGCTGTCCGGGACCAGGCCAAAAACATTCAGTACTTC; V: TRBV20-1; size: -; J: TRBJ2-4; D: -
CDR3: CSARDPGTPREYF; DNA: TGCAGTGCTAGAGATCCCGGGACCCCCAGGGAGTACTTC; V: TRBV20-1; size: -; J: TRBJ2-7; D: -
CDR3: CASSRAGSYNEQFF; DNA: TGTGCCAGCTCTCGCGCCGGCTCCTACAATGAGCAGTTCTTC; V: TRBV9; size: -; J: TRBJ2-1; D: -
CDR3: CASSQVSASEQYF; DNA: TGTGCCAGCAGCCAAGTCTCCGCGAGCGAGCAGTACTTC; V: TRBV3-1; size: -; J: TRBJ2-7; D: -
CDR3: CSARAAIRAGSYEQYF; DNA: TGCAGTGCTAGAGCCGCGATCCGGGCTGGCTCCTACGAGCAGTACTTC; V: TRBV20-1; size: -; J: TRBJ2-7; D: -
CDR3: CAWSERELGEQFF; DNA: TGTGCCTGGAGTGAGCGGGAGTTGGGGGAGCAGTTCTTC; V: TRBV30; size: -; J: TRBJ2-1; D: TRBD2
CDR3: CAWSWEGRTGELFF; DNA: TGTGCCTGGAGTTGGGAGGGCCGGACCGGGGAGCTGTTTTTT; V: TRBV30; size: few; J: TRBJ2-2; D: TRBD2
CDR3: CSARTASYEQYF; DNA: TGCAGTGCAAGGACGGCATCCTACGAGCAGTACTTC; V: TRBV20-1; size: -; J: TRBJ2-7; D: -
CDR3: CASSYWDSSLQYF; DNA: TGTGCCAGCAGTTACTGGGACAGCTCTCTGCAGTACTTC; V: TRBV6-5; size: -; J: TRBJ2-7; D: TRBD1
CDR3: CSARADRTGRGYTF; DNA: TGCAGTGCTAGAGCCGACAGAACAGGAAGGGGCTACACCTTC; V: TRBV20-1; size: -; J: TRBJ1-2; D: -
CDR3: CASSPAGLYQETQYF; DNA: TGTGCCAGCAGCCCGGCGGGTTTGTACCAAGAGACCCAGTACTTC; V: TRBV27; size: once; J: TRBJ2-5; D: -
CDR3: CASSITGTRNTQYF; DNA: TGTGCCAGTAGTATCACGGGGACGCGAAATACGCAGTATTTT; V: TRBV19; size: -; J: TRBJ2-3; D: -
CDR3: CSARGGVGTQYF; DNA: TGCAGTGCTAGAGGGGGGGTCGGGACCCAGTACTTC; V: TRBV20-1; size: once; J: TRBJ2-5; D: -
CDR3: CASSQDWDGNGYTF; DNA: TGCGCCAGCAGCCAAGATTGGGATGGTAATGGCTACACCTTC; V: TRBV4-1; size: -; J: TRBJ1-2; D: -
CDR3: CATSREKGITYEQYF; DNA: TGTGCCACCAGCAGAGAGAAGGGGATAACCTACGAGCAGTACTTC; V: TRBV15; size: -; J: TRBJ2-7; D: -
CDR3: CSARRLAGDTDTQYF; DNA: TGCAGTGCTAGAAGACTAGCGGGGGACACAGATACGCAGTATTTT; V: TRBV20-1; size: -; J: TRBJ2-3; D: TRBD2
CDR3: CASSQEGGGGSQFF; DNA: TGTGCCAGCAGCCAAGAGGGAGGGGGCGGGTCACAGTTCTTC; V: TRBV4-2; size: -; J: TRBJ2-1; D: -
CDR3: CASSLLRDSYGYTF; DNA: TGTGCCAGCAGCCTCCTCCGGGACAGCTATGGCTACACCTTC; V: TRBV7-2; size: -; J: TRBJ1-2; D: TRBD1
CDR3: CASSSTQGARPQPQHF; DNA: TGTGCCAGCAGCTCAACACAGGGGGCCAGGCCTCAGCCCCAGCATTTT; V: TRBV7-8; size: once; J: TRBJ1-5; D: TRBD1
CDR3: CSASSSVNNQPQHF; DNA: TGCAGTGCTAGTTCCTCGGTCAACAATCAGCCCCAGCATTTT; V: TRBV20-1; size: -; J: TRBJ1-5; D: -
CDR3: CASSRFDPRRYNEQFF; DNA: TGTGCCAGCAGCCGCTTCGACCCTCGGAGGTACAATGAGCAGTTCTTC; V: TRBV11-2; size: -; J: TRBJ2-1; D: -
CDR3: CASSGQGDTQYF; DNA: TGTGCCAGCAGTGGACAGGGCGATACGCAGTATTTT; V: TRBV25-1; size: -; J: TRBJ2-3; D: TRBD1
CDR3: CASSQEWDLWETQYF; DNA: TGTGCCAGCAGCCAAGAGTGGGACTTATGGGAGACCCAGTACTTC; V: TRBV4-2; size: -; J: TRBJ2-5; D: -
CDR3: CASSPWTSGGITDTQYF; DNA: TGTGCCAGCAGTCCTTGGACTAGCGGGGGGATCACAGATACGCAGTATTTT; V: TRBV27; size: -; J: TRBJ2-3; D: TRBD2
CDR3: CASSYSGQGSYGYTF; DNA: TGTGCCAGCAGTTACTCGGGACAGGGCTCGTATGGCTACACCTTC; V: TRBV6-5; size: -; J: TRBJ1-2; D: TRBD1
CDR3: CASSQDPLAGGHNEQFF; DNA: TGTGCCAGCAGCCAAGATCCACTAGCGGGAGGTCACAATGAGCAGTTCTTC; V: TRBV4-2; size: once; J: TRBJ2-1; D: TRBD2
CDR3: CASSRRGGDTEAFF; DNA: TGTGCCAGCAGCCGCAGGGGCGGAGACACTGAAGCTTTCTTT; V: TRBV12-3/TRBV12-4; size: -; J: TRBJ1-1; D: -
CDR3: CASSQEGVKQYF; DNA: TGCGCCAGCAGCCAAGAAGGGGTGAAGCAGTACTTC; V: TRBV4-1; size: -; J: TRBJ2-7; D: -
CDR3: CASSLALTVNTEAFF; DNA: TGTGCCAGCAGCTTAGCCTTGACAGTGAACACTGAAGCTTTCTTT; V: TRBV7-9; size: -; J: TRBJ1-1; D: -
CDR3: CASRLGGNEQFF; DNA: TGTGCCAGCAGACTTGGGGGGAATGAGCAGTTCTTC; V: TRBV3-1; size: -; J: TRBJ2-1; D: -
CDR3: CSASTGRRTDTQYF; DNA: TGCAGTGCTAGTACGGGGAGACGCACAGATACGCAGTATTTT; V: TRBV20-1; size: -; J: TRBJ2-3; D: -
CDR3: CASSLDRQGAGYTF; DNA: TGTGCCAGCAGTTTGGACAGGCAGGGTGCTGGCTACACCTTC; V: TRBV12-3/TRBV12-4; size: -; J: TRBJ1-2; D: TRBD1
CDR3: CASSPLGVAYEQYF; DNA: TGTGCCAGCAGTCCCTTAGGGGTAGCCTACGAGCAGTACTTC; V: TRBV9; size: -; J: TRBJ2-7; D: -
CDR3: CASSLMGYEQFF; DNA: TGCGCCAGCAGCTTGATGGGGTATGAGCAGTTCTTC; V: TRBV5-1; size: -; J: TRBJ2-1; D: -
CDR3: CASSWRGKYGYTF; DNA: TGTGCCAGCTCATGGAGGGGGAAATATGGCTACACCTTC; V: TRBV18; size: once; J: TRBJ1-2; D: -
CDR3: CAWSLGGLDEKLFF; DNA: TGTGCCTGGAGTCTTGGAGGGTTAGATGAAAAACTGTTTTTT; V: TRBV30; size: -; J: TRBJ1-4; D: -
CDR3: CASSKRGGVQLVQETQYF; DNA: TGTGCCAGCAGTAAGAGGGGGGGGGTCCAATTGGTCCAAGAGACCCAGTACTTC; V: TRBV6-1; size: -; J: TRBJ2-5; D: -
CDR3: CASLPAPSMNTEAFF; DNA: TGTGCCAGCTTACCAGCCCCTTCTATGAACACTGAAGCTTTCTTT; V: TRBV7-2; size: -; J: TRBJ1-1; D: -
CDR3: CASSVATGQGASEQYF; DNA: TGTGCCAGCAGCGTAGCTACGGGACAGGGGGCCAGCGAGCAGTACTTC; V: TRBV9; size: -; J: TRBJ2-7; D: TRBD1